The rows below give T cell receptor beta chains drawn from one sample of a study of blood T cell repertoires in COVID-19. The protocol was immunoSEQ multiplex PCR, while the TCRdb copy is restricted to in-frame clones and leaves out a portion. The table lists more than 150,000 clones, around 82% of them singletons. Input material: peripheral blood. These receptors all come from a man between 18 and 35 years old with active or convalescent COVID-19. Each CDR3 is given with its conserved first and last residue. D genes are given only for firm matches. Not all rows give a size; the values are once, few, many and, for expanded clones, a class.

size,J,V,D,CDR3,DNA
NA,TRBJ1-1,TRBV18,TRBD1,CATGQGAVTEAFF,TGTGCCACCGGTCAGGGGGCTGTGACTGAAGCTTTCTTT
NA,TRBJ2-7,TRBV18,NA,CASSPAGLNEQYF,TGTGCCAGCTCACCGGCAGGGCTAAACGAGCAGTACTTC
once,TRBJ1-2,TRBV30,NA,CAWSPTIFKLWGYTF,TGTGCCTGGAGCCCAACGATATTTAAGCTGTGGGGCTACACCTTC
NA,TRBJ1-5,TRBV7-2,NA,CASSLSGGNTNQPQHF,TGTGCCAGCAGCTTATCTGGAGGGAACACCAATCAGCCCCAGCATTTT
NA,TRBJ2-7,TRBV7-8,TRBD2,CASSLPASGTSGVSYEQYF,TGTGCCAGCAGCTTACCAGCGAGTGGGACTAGCGGGGTCTCCTACGAGCAGTACTTC
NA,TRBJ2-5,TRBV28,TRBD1,CASRSIRGNQETQYF,TGTGCCAGCAGGTCAATCAGGGGGAACCAAGAGACCCAGTACTTC
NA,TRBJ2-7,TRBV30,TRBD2,CACSGPPAREQYF,TGTGCCTGTAGCGGGCCCCCCGCTCGGGAGCAGTACTTC
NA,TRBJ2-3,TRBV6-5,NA,CASSYSRLVSTDTQYF,TGTGCCAGCAGTTACTCAAGGCTAGTTTCCACAGATACGCAGTATTTT
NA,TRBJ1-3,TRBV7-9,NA,CASSLGDSRATIYF,TGTGCCAGCAGCTTAGGGGACTCGAGGGCGACCATATATTTT
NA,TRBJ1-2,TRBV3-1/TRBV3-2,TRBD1,CASSRRDRDGYTF,TGTGCCAGCAGCCGCCGGGACAGGGACGGCTACACCTTC
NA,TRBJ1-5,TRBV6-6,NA,CASAGTFSNQPQHF,TGTGCCAGCGCAGGGACTTTTAGCAATCAGCCCCAGCATTTT
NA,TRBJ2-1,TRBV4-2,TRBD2,CASSQHTSGGAMTYNEQFF,TGTGCCAGCAGCCAACATACTAGCGGGGGGGCTATGACCTACAATGAGCAGTTCTTC
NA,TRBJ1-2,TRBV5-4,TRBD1,CASSTRQGATYGYTF,TGTGCCAGCAGCACAAGACAGGGGGCTACCTATGGCTACACCTTC
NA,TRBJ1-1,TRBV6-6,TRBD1,CASSYGGGRENTEAFF,TGTGCCAGCAGTTACGGAGGGGGCAGAGAGAACACTGAAGCTTTCTTT
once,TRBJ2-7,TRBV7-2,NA,CASSLGALPTYEQYF,TGTGCCAGCAGCTTAGGTGCACTACCTACCTACGAGCAGTACTTC
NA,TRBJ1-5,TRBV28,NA,CASSPSQGSNQPQHF,TGTGCCAGCAGTCCCTCTCAGGGGAGTAATCAGCCCCAGCATTTT
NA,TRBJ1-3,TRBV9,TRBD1,CASSVKQGNGNTIYF,TGTGCCAGCAGCGTCAAACAGGGGAACGGAAACACCATATATTTT
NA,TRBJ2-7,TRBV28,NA,CASSFGGTYEQYF,TGTGCCAGCAGTTTTGGAGGGACCTACGAGCAGTACTTC
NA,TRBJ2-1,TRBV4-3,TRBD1,CASSQNDRDYNEQFF,TGCGCCAGCAGCCAAAATGACAGGGACTACAATGAGCAGTTCTTC
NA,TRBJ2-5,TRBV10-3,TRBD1,CAISESIWGGTGNQETQYF,TGTGCCATCAGTGAGTCGATTTGGGGGGGGACAGGGAATCAAGAGACCCAGTACTTC
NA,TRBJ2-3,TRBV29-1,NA,CSVDRRAGYVTTDTQYF,TGCAGCGTTGATAGGAGGGCCGGATACGTCACGACAGATACGCAGTATTTT
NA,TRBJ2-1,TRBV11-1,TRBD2,CASSRGTSGSNEQFF,TGTGCCAGCAGCCGAGGGACTAGCGGGAGTAATGAGCAGTTCTTC
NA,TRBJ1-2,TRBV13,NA,CASSRGRGITYGYTF,TGTGCCAGCAGCCGAGGGAGGGGAATCACCTATGGCTACACCTTC
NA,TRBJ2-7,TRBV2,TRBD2,CASSENYLTSGSQYF,TGTGCCAGCAGTGAAAATTACCTGACTAGCGGGTCTCAGTACTTC
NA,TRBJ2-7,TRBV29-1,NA,CSVEVWVRGEQYF,TGCAGCGTTGAGGTTTGGGTCCGGGGCGAGCAGTACTTC
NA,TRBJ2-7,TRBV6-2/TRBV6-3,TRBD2,CASSPGTSGYEQYF,TGTGCCAGCAGCCCCGGGACTAGCGGCTACGAGCAGTACTTC
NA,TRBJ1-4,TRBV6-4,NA,CASSARGGAPNEKLFF,TGTGCCAGCAGTGCCCGGGGAGGGGCTCCGAATGAAAAACTGTTTTTT
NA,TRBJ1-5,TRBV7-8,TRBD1,CASSSGTGPNQPQHF,TGTGCCAGCAGCTCGGGGACAGGGCCCAATCAGCCCCAGCATTTT
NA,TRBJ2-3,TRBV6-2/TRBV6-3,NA,CASSTGTKVTDTQYF,TGTGCCAGCAGCACCGGGACAAAGGTCACAGATACGCAGTATTTT
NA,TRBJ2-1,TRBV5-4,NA,CASSLASRGLYNEQFF,TGTGCCAGCAGCTTGGCCTCTCGGGGTCTCTACAATGAGCAGTTCTTC
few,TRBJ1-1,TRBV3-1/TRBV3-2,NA,CASSHRGAEAFF,TGTGCCAGCAGCCACCGGGGGGCTGAAGCTTTCTTT
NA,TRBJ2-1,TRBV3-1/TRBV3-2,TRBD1,CASSQDMGTGGNEQFF,TGTGCCAGCAGCCAAGATATGGGGACAGGGGGAAATGAGCAGTTCTTC
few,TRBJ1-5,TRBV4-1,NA,CASSPAGGSSWPQHF,TGCGCCAGCAGCCCCGCGGGAGGCAGCTCCTGGCCCCAGCATTTT
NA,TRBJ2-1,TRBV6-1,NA,CASSDRPKRTLTRSYNEQFF,TGTGCCAGCAGTGATCGTCCAAAAAGAACGCTAACCAGGTCCTACAATGAGCAGTTCTTC
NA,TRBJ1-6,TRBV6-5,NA,CASTQGVVGSPLHF,TGTGCCAGCACGCAGGGTGTAGTAGGTTCACCCCTCCACTTT
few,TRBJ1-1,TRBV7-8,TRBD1,CASSQGDRNTEAFF,TGTGCCAGCAGCCAAGGGGACAGAAACACTGAAGCTTTCTTT
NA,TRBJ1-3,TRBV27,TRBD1,CASSLDRASGNTIYF,TGTGCCAGCAGTTTGGACAGGGCATCAGGAAACACCATATATTTT
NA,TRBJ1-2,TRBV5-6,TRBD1,CASSLRDRAVGYTF,TGTGCCAGCAGCTTAAGGGACAGGGCTGTTGGCTACACCTTC
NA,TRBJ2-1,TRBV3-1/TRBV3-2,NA,CASSQELVYEQFF,TGTGCCAGCAGCCAGGAACTAGTTTATGAGCAGTTCTTC
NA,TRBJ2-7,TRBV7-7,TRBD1,CASSLVTGNSYEQYF,TGTGCCAGCAGCTTAGTGACAGGGAACTCCTACGAGCAGTACTTC
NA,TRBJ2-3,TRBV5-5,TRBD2,CASSLEGGADTQYF,TGTGCCAGCAGCTTGGAGGGAGGGGCAGATACGCAGTATTTT
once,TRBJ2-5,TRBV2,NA,CASSEALAGETQYF,TGTGCCAGCAGTGAAGCGCTTGCGGGGGAGACCCAGTACTTC
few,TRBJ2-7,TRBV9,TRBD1,CASSVGQGNEQYF,TGTGCCAGCAGCGTCGGACAGGGGAACGAGCAGTACTTC
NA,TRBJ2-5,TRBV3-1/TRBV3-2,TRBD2,CASSQVAGGPQETQYF,TGTGCCAGCAGCCAAGTGGCGGGGGGTCCACAAGAGACCCAGTACTTC
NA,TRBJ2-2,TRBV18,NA,CASSPNPGQNTGELFF,TGTGCCAGCTCACCTAATCCGGGACAGAACACCGGGGAGCTGTTTTTT
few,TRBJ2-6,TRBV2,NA,CASTIRQVSSGGSGANVLTF,TGTGCCAGCACCATACGACAGGTCTCATCAGGCGGCTCTGGGGCCAACGTCCTGACTTTC
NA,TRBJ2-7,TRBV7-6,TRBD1,CASSKETGGYEQYF,TGTGCCAGCAGCAAAGAGACAGGGGGCTACGAGCAGTACTTC
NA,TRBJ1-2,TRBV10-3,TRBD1,CAISERDSYGYTF,TGTGCCATCAGTGAACGGGACAGCTATGGCTACACCTTC
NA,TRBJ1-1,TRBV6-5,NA,CASRPTGMNTEAFF,TGTGCCAGCAGACCCACAGGGATGAACACTGAAGCTTTCTTT
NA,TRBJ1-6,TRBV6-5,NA,CASMRQGPGSPLHF,TGTGCCAGCATGAGGCAGGGGCCGGGGTCACCCCTCCACTTT
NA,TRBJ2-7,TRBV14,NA,CASSQDPRLVGGEQYF,TGTGCCAGCAGCCAAGATCCCCGCCTAGTAGGGGGCGAGCAGTACTTC
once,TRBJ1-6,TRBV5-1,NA,CASSFRPDGGRDSPLHF,TGCGCCAGCAGCTTTCGACCGGACGGAGGACGGGATTCACCCCTCCACTTT
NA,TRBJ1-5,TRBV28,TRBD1,CASSFLGQGAYGNQPQHF,TGTGCCAGCAGTTTCTTGGGACAGGGGGCGTATGGCAATCAGCCCCAGCATTTT